Below, 18 T cell receptor beta chains from the same sample are listed, as sequenced in a study of cytomegalovirus exposure and HLA in healthy donors. The repertoire was sequenced with immunoSEQ multiplex PCR; TCRdb's copy has only in-frame clones and lacks some. The data contain about 79,000 clones, 93% of them singletons. The sample taken for sequencing was PBMCs. The source is a woman in her thirties in good health and CMV-seronegative.

This rearrangement joins TRBV11-3 to TRBJ2-7; perhaps TRBD1 as D (6 bases). Germline V gene data show CDR1 as SGHNT and CDR2 as YENEEA. Trimming removed 5 bases from V and 3 bases from J, with 11 bases in between. The CDR3 has 13 amino acids. CDR3 residues: CASSDRDNYEQYF. CDR3 nucleotides: TGTGCCAGCAGCGACCGGGACAACTACGAGCAGTACTTC.

The rearrangement uses TRBV4-2 and TRBJ1-2; 8 bases align to TRBD1. With V trimmed by 2 bases and J by 4 bases, 9 bases remained unmatched. This CDR3 is built from 16 residues. Germline CDR1 reads LGHNA; CDR2 reads YNFKEQ. The CDR3 coding sequence is TGTGCCAGCAGCCAACCGGGACAGGCGAACCTCTATGGCTACACCTTC. This codes for CASSQPGQANLYGYTF.

This CDR3 reads CASSLWGYENEQFF. CDR3 coding DNA: TGTGCCAGCAGCTTATGGGGCTATGAAAATGAGCAGTTCTTC. The rearrangement links TRBV7-2 to TRBJ2-1; TRBD1 might be the D (5 bases). The CDR3 is 14 amino acids. CDR1 is SGHTA and CDR2 is FQGNSA in the germline V gene. V dropped 2 bases and J dropped 7 bases, with 12 bases sitting between them.

The V gene is TRBV29-1, the J gene TRBJ2-3, with D perhaps TRBD1 (6 bases). The CDR3 contains 12 residues. V was cut by 7 bases and J by 2 bases, with 10 bases left in between. In germline, CDR1 is SQVTM, CDR2 ANQGSEA. The CDR3 here is CSGQDPTDTQYF. For the CDR3, the DNA is TGCAGCGGACAGGACCCCACAGATACGCAGTATTTT.

This clone was detected a few times. The chain uses TRBV19 and TRBJ1-5; perhaps TRBD1 as D (6 bases). The CDR3 runs 14 residues. Germline V gene data show CDR1 as LNHDA and CDR2 as SQIVND (reference sequence). Trimming pared 4 bases from V and 4 bases from J, leaving 11 bases between. The CDR3 DNA sequence: TGTGCCAGTAGTAGAACAGGGCAAAATCAGCCCCAGCATTTT. Protein: CASSRTGQNQPQHF.

The chain recombines TRBV5-1 with TRBJ2-5; D call uncertain. CDR1 is SGHRS and CDR2 is YFSETQ in the germline V gene. This CDR3 comprises 15 residues. V lost 3 bases to trimming and J lost 1 base, with 13 bases between them. CDR3 sequence: CASSSQSVLQETQYF. The CDR3 DNA reads as TGCGCCAGCAGCTCCCAGTCCGTCCTCCAAGAGACCCAGTACTTC. The full variable domain, in which reference TRBV5-1 and TRBJ2-5 provide the parts outside the CDR3, is KAGVTQTPRYLIKTRGQQVTLSCSPISGHRSVSWYQQTPGQGLQFLFEYFSETQRNKGNFPGRFSGRQFSNSRSEMNVSTLELGDSALYLCASSSQSVLQETQYFGPGTRLLVL.

The chain uses TRBV5-1 and TRBJ2-3; 11 bases agree with TRBD2. The CDR3 loop spans 16 amino acids. Germline CDR1 is SGHRS and CDR2 is YFSETQ. V dropped 4 bases and J dropped 4; count of bases not matched to a gene: 8. CDR3 DNA sequence: TGCGCCAGCAGCCTCCGACTAGCGGGACTTGCAGATACGCAGTATTTT. It specifies CASSLRLAGLADTQYF. Full variable domain (outside the CDR3, taken from reference TRBV5-1 and TRBJ2-3): KAGVTQTPRYLIKTRGQQVTLSCSPISGHRSVSWYQQTPGQGLQFLFEYFSETQRNKGNFPGRFSGRQFSNSRSEMNVSTLELGDSALYLCASSLRLAGLADTQYFGPGTRLTVL.

The chain recombines TRBV5-1 with TRBJ2-7; a possible D gene is TRBD2 (7 bases). V lost 0 bases to trimming and J lost 6 bases, with 13 bases between them. The CDR3 covers 14 residues. CDR1 is SGHRS, CDR2 YFSETQ, per germline. The CDR3 here is CASSLGGGWGEQYF. The CDR3 bases are TGCGCCAGCAGCTTGGGCGGGGGCTGGGGCGAGCAGTACTTC.

The V and J genes are TRBV12-2 and TRBJ2-7; the tabulated D call, TRBD2, remains unverified against the DNA. TRBV12-2 is a recognized pseudogene. CDR3 length: 14 amino acids. The CDR3 DNA follows: TGTGCAAGTCGCTTAGCGGGACTCCCTTATGAGCAGTACTTC. Its translation: CASRLAGLPYEQYF.

V and J are TRBV9 and TRBJ2-7, with D tentatively TRBD2 (6 bases). The germline V and J ends were trimmed by 3 bases and 2 bases, with 15 bases remaining between them. The CDR3 is 15 residues long. From germline, CDR1 is SGDLS and CDR2 YYNGEE. The CDR3 region has the DNA TGTGCCAGCAGCGGTGCGGGGCAGGACCCCTACGAGCAGTACTTC. The encoded protein is CASSGAGQDPYEQYF.

This clone occurred a few times. The V and J genes are TRBV10-1 and TRBJ2-1; D gene unclear. The germline V and J ends were trimmed by 0 bases and 10 bases, with 13 bases remaining between them. Germline assignment: CDR1 WNHNN and CDR2 SYGVQD (reference sequence). The CDR3 is 14 residues long. The CDR3 sequence: CASSESSQAYEQFF. The CDR3, as DNA: TGCGCCAGCAGTGAGTCGTCCCAGGCCTACGAGCAGTTCTTC.

The chain combines TRBV27 with TRBJ1-1; 7 bases are shared with TRBD1. The CDR3 consists of 16 residues. From germline, CDR1 is MNHEY and CDR2 SMNVEV (reference sequence). Trimming at V came to 8 bases and at J to 11 bases, leaving 23 bases not matched to a gene. The CDR3 region has the DNA TGTGCCAGCCTCGGCGACTACAGACAGGGTACCCCTGGGGCTTTCTTT. It codes for CASLGDYRQGTPGAFF.

The CDR3 region has the DNA TGTGCCAGCAGCACCCAGTGGACTAGCGGGGGCAATGAGCAGTTCTTC. Translating it yields CASSTQWTSGGNEQFF. The chain links TRBV7-2 to TRBJ2-1; TRBD2 agrees at 13 bases. V lost 5 bases and J lost 6; bases outside the gene matches: 7. The CDR3 sequence is 16 residues long. In germline, CDR1 is SGHTA, CDR2 FQGNSA.

This chain links TRBV5-4 with TRBJ1-3, with 8 bases lining up with TRBD1. CDR1 is SGHNT and CDR2 is YYREEE in the germline V gene (reference sequence). This CDR3 is built from 14 residues. V dropped 5 bases and J dropped 2; count of bases not matched to a gene: 3. This chain's CDR3 is CASSPRGPGNTIYF. In DNA, the CDR3 is TGTGCCAGCAGTCCCAGGGGGCCTGGAAACACCATATATTTT.

As DNA, the CDR3 is TGTGCCAGCAGCGTAGAAGGGTCAGACAGAGGTGGCTACACCTTC. This sequence encodes CASSVEGSDRGGYTF. The V gene is TRBV9, the J gene TRBJ1-2, with D perhaps TRBD1 (5 bases). Trimming shortened V by 0 bases and J by 7 bases, and 16 bases separated the two germline ends. Germline CDR1 SGDLS, CDR2 YYNGEE. The CDR3 is made up of 15 amino acids.

Note on this clone: In the same sample, other DNA sequences code for this CDR3. The chain has TRBV5-4 and TRBJ2-7; 8 nucleotides agree with TRBD1. The germline V gene encodes CDR1 SGHNT and CDR2 YYREEE (reference sequence). V shed 0 bases and J 3 bases; nucleotides not matched to a gene: 5. CDR3 length: 15 residues. The CDR3 DNA reads TGTGCCAGCAGCTTGGTTCAGGGGGCGATCTACGAGCAGTACTTC. It translates to CASSLVQGAIYEQYF.

The chain has TRBV27 and TRBJ1-2; TRBD1 agrees at 9 bases. The germline CDR1 and CDR2 sequences are MNHEY and SMNVEV (reference sequence). Germline trimming cut 4 bases from V and 5 bases from J; bases unmatched to any gene: 5. The CDR3 consists of 14 residues. The CDR3: CASSSPGTGYGYTF. For the CDR3, the DNA is TGTGCCAGCAGTTCTCCCGGGACAGGGTATGGCTACACCTTC.

This clone has just one count. V and J are TRBV11-2 and TRBJ2-7, with 8 bases matching TRBD2. Germline loops: CDR1 SGHAT, CDR2 FQNNGV. Unmatched junction bases numbered 17, after V lost 5 bases and J lost 8 bases. The CDR3 loop spans 16 amino acids. The DNA of the CDR3 is TGTGCCAGCAGCCAAGAGGGACTAGAAATGGTCGGCAAGCAGTACTTC. Its translation is CASSQEGLEMVGKQYF.